These 25 T cell receptor beta chains came from one sample sequenced in a study of shared clonotypes between healthy human individuals. Assay used: immunoSEQ multiplex PCR; TCRdb lists only in-frame clones, some missing. The sample yields about 2.4 million clones, roughly 93% seen once. The sequenced sample consisted of naive CD4+ T cells from PBMCs. Subset reported: CD45RA+ positively selected. All receptors come from a man between 18 and 35 years old in good health. Some clones in this sample may be carry-over from other donors' samples.

The rearrangement uses TRBV5-4 and TRBJ2-7, with D perhaps TRBD2 (6 bases). V lost 0 bases to trimming and J lost 3 bases, with 13 bases between them. The CDR3 totals 15 residues. The germline CDR1 and CDR2 sequences are SGHNT and YYREEE (reference sequence). DNA for the CDR3: TGTGCCAGCAGCTTGGCCGGCGGGGTTGACTACGAGCAGTACTTC. This codes for CASSLAGGVDYEQYF.

The J gene is TRBJ1-2, the V gene TRBV10-3; no firm D call. This CDR3 spans 17 amino acids. V lost 2 bases, J lost 8 bases, and 24 bases lay in between. Germline assignment: CDR1 ENHRY and CDR2 SYGVKD. In nucleotides, the CDR3 is TGTGCCATCAGTGAGCCGAAGGCGCAGGATGGGATTCAGGGCTACACCTTC. Translation gives CAISEPKAQDGIQGYTF.

The chain uses TRBV5-4 and TRBJ2-1; maybe TRBD1 (6 bases). The CDR3 has 17 amino acids. Germline V gene sequence: CDR1 SGHNT, CDR2 YYREEE (reference sequence). Trimming stripped 0 bases from V and 8 bases from J, with 21 bases between. The CDR3 nucleotides read TGTGCCAGCAGCTTGGGGGTTATAAGCGGCAGGGGAGATGAGCAGTTCTTC. Encoded protein: CASSLGVISGRGDEQFF.

J is TRBJ1-2 and V is TRBV5-1, with TRBD1 matching over 8 bases. This CDR3 has 13 amino acids. Looked up from germline, CDR1 is SGHRS and CDR2 is YFSETQ. V lost 4 bases, J lost 8 bases, and 7 bases stayed unmatched. CDR3 sequence: CASSIGQGVGYTF. DNA for the CDR3: TGCGCCAGCAGCATTGGACAGGGTGTGGGCTACACCTTC.

About this clone itself: Different DNA sequences within this sample yield the same CDR3. This chain links TRBV5-5 with TRBJ2-7; no firm D call. V lost 2 bases and J 3 bases, leaving 6 bases between the germline ends. Germline CDR1 is SGHKS and CDR2 is YYEKEE (reference sequence). The CDR3 has 12 amino acids. The CDR3 spells CASSFGIYEQYF. The CDR3, as DNA: TGTGCCAGCAGCTTTGGCATCTACGAGCAGTACTTC.

The chain employs TRBV2 and TRBJ1-2; no reliable D call. From germline, CDR1 is SNHLY and CDR2 FYNNEI. The CDR3 loop spans 15 amino acids. The ends were cut back, 4 bases at V and 0 bases at J, with 12 bases in the middle. The chain's CDR3 is CASSVTDKTNYGYTF. CDR3 bases: TGTGCCAGCAGTGTAACTGACAAGACTAACTATGGCTACACCTTC. The entire variable domain, with the rest obtained from reference TRBV2 and TRBJ1-2, is as follows: EPEVTQTPSHQVTQMGQEVILRCVPISNHLYFYWYRQILGQKVEFLVSFYNNEISEKSEIFDDQFSVERPDGSNFTLKIRSTKLEDSAMYFCASSVTDKTNYGYTFGSGTRLTVV.

J is TRBJ1-4 and V is TRBV5-1, with TRBD1 matching 11 bases. V lost 0 bases to trimming and J lost 7 bases; unmatched junction nucleotides: 14. Germline V gene lookup returns CDR1 SGHRS and CDR2 YFSETQ. The CDR3 runs to 19 residues. Here the CDR3 reads CASSLGRTGGAARGEKLFF. The CDR3 DNA reads TGCGCCAGCAGCTTGGGGCGGACAGGGGGCGCAGCGAGGGGTGAAAAACTGTTTTTT.

V is TRBV4-1 and J is TRBJ2-3, with a tentative D call TRBD2 (6 bases). V gave up 0 bases and J gave up 3 bases, with 13 bases separating them. The CDR3 sequence is 16 residues long. Germline loops: CDR1 MGHRA, CDR2 YSYEKL. The CDR3 DNA reads TGCGCCAGCAGCCAAGATCGGTCCGGGAGTACAGATACGCAGTATTTT. Amino acid sequence: CASSQDRSGSTDTQYF.

This chain uses TRBV2 with TRBJ2-1, with 7 bases that match TRBD2. Unmatched junction bases numbered 6, after V lost 4 bases and J lost 6 bases. Germline V CDR1 and CDR2: SNHLY, FYNNEI. The CDR3 is 14 residues long. The CDR3 protein is CASSVREQGNEQFF. CDR3 nucleotide sequence: TGTGCCAGCAGTGTGCGGGAGCAGGGCAATGAGCAGTTCTTC.

V usage is TRBV29-1 and J usage is TRBJ2-5; D is unclear. The CDR3 is 13 amino acids. Trimming took off 0 bases at V and 5 bases at J, with 10 bases between the two ends. Germline V gene sequence: CDR1 SQVTM, CDR2 ANQGSEA. The chain's CDR3 is CSVEEETSETQYF. The CDR3 bases are TGCAGCGTTGAAGAAGAAACATCGGAGACCCAGTACTTC.

This chain links TRBV19 with TRBJ1-5; no clear D. V was pared by 6 bases and J by 2 bases, with 14 bases between. The CDR3 is made up of 15 amino acids. CDR1 is LNHDA, CDR2 SQIVND, per germline (reference sequence). CDR3 nucleotide sequence: TGTGCCAGTAGAGCGCGGACTTTGGGCAATCAGCCCCAGCATTTT. Its translation is CASRARTLGNQPQHF.

This chain links TRBV19 with TRBJ1-2; D is undetermined. The CDR3 totals 15 residues. Trimming shortened V by 4 bases and J by 0 bases, and 12 bases separated the two germline ends. Germline CDR1 LNHDA, CDR2 SQIVND (reference sequence). The CDR3 loop reads CASSSRDFTNYGYTF. CDR3 nucleotide sequence: TGTGCCAGTAGTAGTCGTGACTTTACTAACTATGGCTACACCTTC.

This rearrangement joins TRBV30 to TRBJ2-7; 11 bases line up with TRBD1. The CDR3 contains 17 residues. V shed 3 bases, J shed 3 bases, and the junction held 13 bases outside the gene matches. Germline values: CDR1 GTSNPN, CDR2 SVGIG (reference sequence). CDR3 protein: CAWRLPRGQGVGYEQYF. The CDR3 nucleotides read TGTGCCTGGAGACTCCCAAGGGGACAGGGGGTTGGCTACGAGCAGTACTTC.

The chain is built from TRBV30 and TRBJ1-5; D remains ambiguous. Trimming left V 0 bases short and J 6 bases short, with 9 bases between. This CDR3 contains 13 residues. Germline CDR1 is GTSNPN and CDR2 is SVGIG (reference sequence). The CDR3 DNA follows: TGTGCCTGGAGTGTAAAAGTTCCTCAGCCCCAGCATTTT. Protein product: CAWSVKVPQPQHF.

V is TRBV6-6 and J is TRBJ2-7; 7 positions match TRBD1. CDR3 length equals 14 residues. With V trimmed by 6 bases and J by 1 base, 6 bases remained unmatched. CDR1 and CDR2 (germline): MNHNY, SVGAGI (reference sequence). CDR3 sequence: CASRSTGISYEQYF. As DNA, the CDR3 is TGTGCCAGCAGATCGACAGGGATTTCCTACGAGCAGTACTTC.

The chain has TRBV6-1 and TRBJ1-1; D unclear. The germline V gene has CDR1 MNHNS and CDR2 SASEGT. The CDR3 totals 14 residues. Between the trimmed V and J ends, which lost 0 bases and 1 base, there was a span of 6 bases. The CDR3 loop reads CASSEARQNTEAFF. CDR3 in DNA: TGTGCCAGCAGTGAAGCAAGACAGAACACTGAAGCTTTCTTT.

The rearrangement links TRBV6-5 to TRBJ1-2; D may be TRBD1 (5 bases). CDR1 is MNHEY, CDR2 SVGAGI, per germline. The CDR3 is made up of 15 amino acids. With 7 bases removed from V and 8 bases from J, the gap between germline ends came to 23 bases. The CDR3: CASTKNPWGVQGYTF. CDR3 coding DNA: TGTGCCAGCACCAAAAACCCTTGGGGGGTCCAGGGCTACACCTTC.

The J gene is TRBJ1-1, the V gene TRBV28, with 9 bases lining up with TRBD1. The V and J ends lost 8 bases and 0 bases, in that order; junction bases with no gene match: 7. In germline, CDR1 is MDHEN, CDR2 SYDVKM. The CDR3 has 15 amino acids. The CDR3 nucleotides are TGTGCCAGCCCTGGGACAGGGAAATTGAACACTGAAGCTTTCTTT. Protein product: CASPGTGKLNTEAFF.

The chain recombines TRBV2 with TRBJ2-1; D is uncertain. V lost 1 base to trimming and J lost 2 bases, with 6 bases between them. CDR1 and CDR2 (germline): SNHLY, FYNNEI. The CDR3 is 14 residues long. CDR3 residues: CASSEDQAYNEQFF. In nucleotides, the CDR3 is TGTGCCAGCAGTGAAGATCAGGCCTACAATGAGCAGTTCTTC.

This clone was observed a single time. The CDR3 DNA follows: TGTGCCAGCAGCGTAGCCCCTAGCGGGAGCCGCGAGCAGTACTTC. It specifies CASSVAPSGSREQYF. The J gene is TRBJ2-7, the V gene TRBV9; 10 nucleotides match TRBD2. CDR3 size: 15 residues. Germline trimming cut 0 bases from V and 6 bases from J; bases unmatched to any gene: 6. Germline V gene data show CDR1 as SGDLS and CDR2 as YYNGEE.

The chain couples TRBV7-9 to TRBJ2-3; tentatively, D is TRBD2 (5 bases). V was pared by 5 bases and J by 2 bases, with 17 bases between. This CDR3 is 16 amino acids long. Germline CDR1 reads SEHNR; CDR2 reads FQNEAQ (reference sequence). Written as DNA, the CDR3 is TGTGCCAGCAGCCCAGCGGCCCCCCCATACACAGATACGCAGTATTTT. Translation: CASSPAAPPYTDTQYF. Full variable domain (missing parts from reference TRBV7-9 and TRBJ2-3): DTGVSQNPRHKITKRGQNVTFRCDPISEHNRLYWYRQTLGQGPEFLTYFQNEAQLEKSRLLSDRFSAERPKGSFSTLEIQRTEQGDSAMYLCASSPAAPPYTDTQYFGPGTRLTVL.

The chain combines TRBV18 with TRBJ2-7; the D is unclear. CDR3 size: 17 residues. In germline, CDR1 is KGHSH, CDR2 LQKENI. V gave up 3 bases and J gave up 4 bases, with 22 bases separating them. The CDR3 bases are TGTGCCAGCTCACCCTCCCCATTGGGGATCCCTTGGTACGAGCAGTACTTC. Translation gives CASSPSPLGIPWYEQYF.

For this clone: This same CDR3 is encoded by further DNA sequences in the sample. This chain uses TRBV18 with TRBJ2-3; TRBD2 might be the D (7 bases). Trimming took 3 bases from V and 4 from J, leaving 11 bases between them. The germline gives CDR1 KGHSH, CDR2 LQKENI. This CDR3 has 14 residues. The DNA of the CDR3 is TGTGCCAGCTCACCTGGGGGGGCTGCAGATACGCAGTATTTT. The encoded protein is CASSPGGAADTQYF.

This clone was seen only once. The gene calls are TRBV29-1 and TRBJ2-7; 8 nucleotides line up with TRBD1. Germline CDR1 reads SQVTM; CDR2 reads ANQGSEA. Trimming cost V 3 bases and J 3 bases; bases outside gene matches: 4. There are 13 residues in the CDR3. The CDR3 DNA is TGCAGCGTTGACGCAGGACAGGGCTACGAGCAGTACTTC. It specifies CSVDAGQGYEQYF.

The V call is TRBV6-5, the J call TRBJ1-1, with D perhaps matching TRBD1 (6 bases). The CDR3 runs to 14 residues. V was cut by 7 bases and J by 4 bases, with 16 bases left in between. Per germline, CDR1 MNHEY and CDR2 SVGAGI. The CDR3 region has the DNA TGTGCCAGCAAGGGTCGGGGGGCTTCCACTGAAGCTTTCTTT. Translated, it gives CASKGRGASTEAFF.